A selection of T cell receptor beta chains follows, all from one sample in a study of lymphopenia after photon versus proton radiotherapy. Clones were sequenced by immunoSEQ multiplex PCR, and TCRdb holds only the in-frame ones, with some missing. The sample has over 40,000 clones, 80% to 95% seen once. Material: peripheral blood, obtained from a patient treated with photon-based radiotherapy. These receptor sequences come from a woman aged 40 to 50 with cholangiocarcinoma. Each CDR3 is given with its conserved first and last residue. Each record gives: clone size, J gene, D gene, V gene, CDR3 DNA, CDR3 protein. D genes are given only for firm matches. For some rows the clone size is stated as once, few or many, or as a class when expanded; others skip it.

-,TRBJ2-7,TRBD2,TRBV9,TGTGCCAGCAGCGTAGGGCTAGCGGGCTACGAGCAGTACTTC,CASSVGLAGYEQYF
once,TRBJ2-7,-,TRBV19,TGTGCCAGTAGTACGATCGGGGGCGAGCAGTACTTC,CASSTIGGEQYF
-,TRBJ2-1,TRBD1,TRBV6-6,TGTGCCAGCCAAGGCAGACAGGGATGGTACAATGAGCAGTTCTTC,CASQGRQGWYNEQFF
-,TRBJ1-2,-,TRBV18,TGTGCCAGCTCACCACCGGAGATGCAGTATGGCTACACCTTC,CASSPPEMQYGYTF
-,TRBJ1-2,-,TRBV9,TGTGCCAGCAGTCGACAGGTCGTCTATGGCTACACCTTC,CASSRQVVYGYTF
few,TRBJ2-2,-,TRBV9,TGTGCCAGCAGCGTATCGAGACCCGGGGAGCTGTTTTTT,CASSVSRPGELFF
-,TRBJ1-1,-,TRBV7-6,TGTGCCAGCAGCTTAGCGGGGTCCGGGGAGGCTTTCTTT,CASSLAGSGEAFF
-,TRBJ1-1,-,TRBV5-1,TGCGCCAGCAGCTTGGAAGGGGGAGTAGCTTTCTTT,CASSLEGGVAFF
-,TRBJ1-4,-,TRBV10-3,TGTGCCATCAGTGAGTCGCCGGGTCCTAATGAAAAACTGTTTTTT,CAISESPGPNEKLFF
-,TRBJ2-1,TRBD1,TRBV7-2,TGTGCCAGCAGCTTTAGGACAGGACTCTCCTACAATGAGCAGTTCTTC,CASSFRTGLSYNEQFF
-,TRBJ2-2,-,TRBV5-6,TGTGCCAGCAGCTTGGCCGGGGAGCTGTTTTTT,CASSLAGELFF
-,TRBJ1-6,-,TRBV6-5,TGTGCCAGCAGGGAGGGGCTCTCCTATAATTCACCCCTCCACTTT,CASREGLSYNSPLHF
-,TRBJ1-1,TRBD1,TRBV27,TGTGCCAGCAGTCCCAGGACAGGGACCATGAACACTGAAGCTTTCTTT,CASSPRTGTMNTEAFF
-,TRBJ1-5,-,TRBV28,TGTGCCAGCAGTTTAATCGGGGGGATGTGGGGCAATCAGCCCCAGCATTTT,CASSLIGGMWGNQPQHF
-,TRBJ2-3,-,TRBV5-1,TGCGCCAGCAGTTTCACAGATACGCAGTATTTT,CASSFTDTQYF
-,TRBJ2-5,TRBD2,TRBV5-1,TGCGCCAGCAGCTTGACCGGACTAGCGGGGGAGCAGTACTTC,CASSLTGLAGEQYF
once,TRBJ2-6,-,TRBV19,TGTGCCAGTACCCCAGGGGGGAACCCTGGGGCCAACGTCCTGACTTTC,CASTPGGNPGANVLTF
-,TRBJ1-3,-,TRBV5-1,TGCGCCAGCAGCTCAGCGGGACGGTCCCTTTCTGGAAACACCATATATTTT,CASSSAGRSLSGNTIYF
once,TRBJ1-1,-,TRBV30,TGTGCCTGGGGAACCTACAGGGTCGGGGACACTGAAGCTTTCTTT,CAWGTYRVGDTEAFF